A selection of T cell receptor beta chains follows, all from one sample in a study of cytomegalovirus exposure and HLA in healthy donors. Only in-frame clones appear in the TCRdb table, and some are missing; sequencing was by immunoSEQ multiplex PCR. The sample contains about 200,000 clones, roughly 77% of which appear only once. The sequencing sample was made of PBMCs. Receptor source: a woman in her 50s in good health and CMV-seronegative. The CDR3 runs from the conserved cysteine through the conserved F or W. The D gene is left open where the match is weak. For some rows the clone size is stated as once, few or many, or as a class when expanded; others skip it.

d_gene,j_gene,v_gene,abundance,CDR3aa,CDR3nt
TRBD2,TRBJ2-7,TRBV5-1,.,CASSSRAGSSYEQYF,TGCGCCAGCAGCTCCAGAGCGGGGAGCTCCTACGAGCAGTACTTC
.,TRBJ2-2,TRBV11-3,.,CASSLGLGPNTGELFF,TGTGCCAGCAGCTTAGGCCTGGGGCCGAACACCGGGGAGCTGTTTTTT
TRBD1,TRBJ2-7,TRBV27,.,CASSLAGYGTAYF,TGTGCCAGCAGCTTAGCAGGTTACGGGACAGCGTACTTC
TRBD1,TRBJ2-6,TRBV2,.,CASRDRNSGANVLTF,TGTGCCAGTAGGGACAGGAACTCTGGGGCCAACGTCCTGACTTTC
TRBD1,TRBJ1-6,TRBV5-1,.,CATRPGTGKDNSPLHF,TGCGCCACTCGTCCCGGGACAGGGAAGGATAATTCACCCCTCCACTTT
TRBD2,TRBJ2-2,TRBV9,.,CASSVGASGDTGELFF,TGTGCCAGCAGCGTAGGGGCTAGCGGGGACACCGGGGAGCTGTTTTTT
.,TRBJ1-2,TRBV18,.,CASSPERKGPYNYGYTF,TGTGCCAGCTCACCAGAGCGGAAAGGGCCCTACAACTATGGCTACACCTTC
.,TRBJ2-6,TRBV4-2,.,CASSLLPPLSYGDSGANVLTF,TGTGCCAGCAGCCTTCTCCCCCCCCTTTCCTACGGGGACTCTGGGGCCAACGTCCTGACTTTC
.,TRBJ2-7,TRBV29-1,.,CSAEGSTNEQYF,TGCAGCGCGGAGGGGTCGACGAACGAGCAGTACTTC
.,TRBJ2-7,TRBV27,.,CASSATGYEQYF,TGTGCCAGCAGTGCAACAGGGTACGAGCAGTACTTC
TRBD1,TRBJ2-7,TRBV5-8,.,CASSERPDRPHEQYF,TGTGCCAGCAGCGAGAGACCGGACAGGCCTCACGAGCAGTACTTC
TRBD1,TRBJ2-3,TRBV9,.,CASSLRQGVTDTQYF,TGTGCCAGCAGCCTTAGACAGGGGGTTACAGATACGCAGTATTTT
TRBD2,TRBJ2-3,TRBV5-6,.,CASSGGLAFSTDTQYF,TGTGCCAGCAGCGGCGGACTAGCGTTCAGCACAGATACGCAGTATTTT
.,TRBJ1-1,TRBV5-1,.,CASSLGGSRGTEAFF,TGCGCCAGCAGCTTGGGGGGCTCAAGGGGCACTGAAGCTTTCTTT
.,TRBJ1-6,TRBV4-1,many,CASSQAYSPLHF,TGCGCCAGCAGCCAGGCCTATTCACCCCTCCACTTT
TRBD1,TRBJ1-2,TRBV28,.,CASSGTGGSGYGYTF,TGTGCCAGCAGTGGGACAGGGGGCTCGGGCTATGGCTACACCTTC
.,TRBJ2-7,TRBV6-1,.,CASSPLEGYEQYF,TGTGCCAGCAGTCCACTAGAAGGCTACGAGCAGTACTTC
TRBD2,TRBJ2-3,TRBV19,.,CASSNPLAVPALGDTQYF,TGTGCCAGTAGTAACCCACTAGCGGTACCCGCCTTAGGGGATACGCAGTATTTT
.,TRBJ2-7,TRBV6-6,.,CASSYSGSYEQYF,TGTGCCAGCAGTTACTCAGGGAGCTACGAGCAGTACTTC
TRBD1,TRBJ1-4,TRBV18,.,CAGRTGSNEKLFF,TGTGCCGGCCGGACAGGGAGTAATGAAAAACTGTTTTTT
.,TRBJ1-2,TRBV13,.,CASSLWTAPRGYTF,TGTGCCAGCAGCCTGTGGACAGCTCCCCGTGGCTACACCTTC
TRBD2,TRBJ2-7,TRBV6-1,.,CASSERELAGGPREQYF,TGTGCCAGCAGTGAACGAGAACTAGCGGGGGGGCCGAGGGAGCAGTACTTC
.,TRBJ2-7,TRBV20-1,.,CSASTGYEQYF,TGCAGTGCTAGTACAGGATACGAGCAGTACTTC
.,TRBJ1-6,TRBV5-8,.,CASSLAVEGVDSPLHF,TGTGCCAGCAGCTTGGCCGTAGAGGGTGTTGATTCACCCCTCCACTTT
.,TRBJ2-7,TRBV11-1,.,CASSREAASYEQYF,TGTGCCAGCAGCCGAGAGGCAGCATCCTACGAGCAGTACTTC